This note documents a single T cell receptor (beta chain) sequence. When ophthalmopathy did not progress within 18 months, Graves' hyperthyroidism was considered stable. Clinical symptoms, serum thyroxine and TRAb, thyroid ultrasound and orbital computed tomography together formed the diagnostic basis. This specimen comes from a study of T cells in Graves' hyperthyroidism and ophthalmopathy. RNA transcripts yielded amplified TCR beta CDR3 regions. The study used the HTBI primer set for a first-round RT-PCR of the TCR CDR3. A single record per CDR3 protein comes from TCRdb applying MiXCR to the multiplex PCR reads. Seen here are just over 550,000 distinct CDR3 sequences, about 45% observed once, and the top ten hold 8.2%. The CDR3 contains 14 residues. V dropped 7 bases and J dropped 6; count of bases not matched to a gene: 9. Germline assignment: CDR1 SGHRS and CDR2 YFSETQ.

This sequence joins TRBV5-1 and TRBJ2-3; 9 nucleotides agree with TRBD2. The sequence came from a woman younger than 30 with Graves' hyperthyroidism. The sequenced sample consisted of peripheral blood or thyroid tissue (not recorded which). CDR3 protein: CASHPGLADDTQYF. CDR3 DNA sequence: TGCGCCAGCCATCCGGGACTAGCAGATGATACGCAGTATTTT.